This T cell receptor (beta chain) emerged from a study of beta chain features in type 1 diabetes. Notes on the study in general: Shorter TCRB CDR3s, moderately but significantly so, were found in Type 1 diabetes patients in all four CD4+ subsets.

The authors reverse transcribed all of the isolated RNA, so sequencing captured expressed TCRB transcripts. Using immunoSEQ multiplex PCR, the repertoire was profiled, and TCRdb retains in-frame clones only, with some absent. The profile shows 95,000 to 150,000 clones, about a sixth of them singletons. V lost 4 bases and J 8 bases, leaving 9 bases between the germline ends. The CDR3 has 12 amino acids. Germline V gene data show CDR1 as MDHEN and CDR2 as SYDVKM. Concerning this clone: Its specificity is unknown.

The sequence derives from a man younger than 40 with type 1 diabetes. Sequencing was performed on central memory CD4+ T cells from blood. This chain uses TRBV28 with TRBJ2-1; D is unclear. The CDR3 nucleotides read TGTGCCAGCAGTTGGACCCGTTATGAGCAGTTCTTC. This sequence encodes CASSWTRYEQFF.